The entry that follows covers one T cell receptor beta chain sequence. The antigen remains undetermined. Germline V gene lookup returns CDR1 MGHRA and CDR2 YSYEKL. V gave up 0 bases and J gave up 10 bases, with 24 bases separating them. CDR3 size: 17 residues. The data stem from a study of T cells in Graves' hyperthyroidism and ophthalmopathy. General study points: Most clonotypes that expanded in the thyroid above 0.001 also showed up in blood.

Uncontrolled infections, other autoimmune diseases, pregnancy or lactation led to exclusion of patients. Amplified regions were TCR beta CDR3 sequences from RNA transcripts. The study used the HTBI primer set for a first-round RT-PCR of the TCR CDR3. TCRdb passed the multiplex PCR reads through MiXCR, listing each CDR3 protein once. The sample consists of about 480,000 distinct CDR3 sequences, about 15% of them appearing once. The V call is TRBV4-1, the J call TRBJ1-1; TRBD1 might be the D (5 bases). This clonotype originated in a woman in her late teens or twenties with Graves' hyperthyroidism. Sequencing used blood. CDR3 coding DNA: TGCGCCAGCAGCCAAGACTTGGGGCAGGGTCTTATCCGCGGAGCTTTCTTT. Residues: CASSQDLGQGLIRGAFF.